The clone carrying this T cell receptor beta chain was found many times. What it binds is not known. This specimen belongs to a study of blood T cells in healthy people across ages. Whole-study findings and limits: As naive T cell percentage varied, TCR beta diversity correlated strongly with it.

The use of a sample-barcoded 5' primer and a J-beta primer mix characterized a second PCR of about 7 to 12 cycles. TCRdb re-analysed the 5' RACE reads in MiXCR, keeping a single row per CDR3 protein. The table has fewer than 750,000 distinct CDR3 sequences, around 52% seen once. CDR1 and CDR2 from the germline V gene are DFQATT and SNEGSKA (reference sequence). The V and J ends lost 5 bases and 1 base, in that order; junction bases with no gene match: 2. This CDR3 is 13 amino acids long. Input material: blood. The V and J genes are TRBV20-1 and TRBJ2-5; 9 nucleotides align to TRBD1. This TCR derives from a woman older than 75 in good health. Here the CDR3 DNA reads TGCAGTGCTTCGACAGGGGGCCAAGAGACCCAGTACTTC. It encodes CSASTGGQETQYF.